This T cell receptor (beta chain) was sequenced for a study of blood T cell repertoires in COVID-19 (dated by TCRdb to about 2020). Regarding the study in general: Collaborator samples came from the United States, Italy and Spain and covered acute and convalescent phases of COVID-19. HLA class I and class II types, where available, came from metadata supplied by the sample provider rather than from assay-based typing. The repertoires were released in a freely available public database meant as a resource for research on the immune response to SARS-CoV-2. The prospective study material was composed of cDNA or gDNA derived from T cells, B-cell-depleted T cells, or PBMCs. Samples were obtained from the ongoing ImmuneRACE study (first 160 participants) and from over 1,000 subjects provided by 6 global collaborators. Deeply sampled blood TCRbeta repertoires from subjects exposed to, actively infected with, or recovered from COVID-19 were included in the dataset. Nearly every sample came with metadata listing a de-identified subject ID, COVID-19 status, age in years and sex.

From the cysteine up to the phenylalanine, the CDR3 has a length of 15 residues. The only DNA kept is the CDR3, 45 bases in frame from the first base. Cut back by 1 base and 10 bases, the V and J ends lie 14 bases apart. Looking up the germline V gene yields CDR1 MDHEN and CDR2 SYDVKM. What the study reported, not specific to this receptor: Clinical and demographic metadata were provided uncurated, with the amount varying by source and participant.

TCRbeta CDR3 regions were amplified from genomic DNA by means of the immunoSEQ Assay, a bias-controlled multiplex PCR. Per the original workflow: Within the assay, amplification of reference gene primers was used to estimate how many nucleated cells each sample contained. To quantify the absolute abundance of each unique TCRbeta CDR3 rearrangement, sequence reads were collapsed and filtered. Productive Simpson clonality was computed per sample as the square root of Simpson's diversity index over productive rearrangements. Drawn from immuneACCESS, this table holds only the in-frame rearrangements with V and J called that TCRdb kept. Clones are partly lost; checked studies trace under half to an unresolved V gene and leave the rest unexplained. V and J calls plus clone size are reproduced from that table; the DNA served to infer D and trimming. This sample is represented by tens of thousands of clones; just under 95% of them were singletons. Together, the top ten hold 5.5% to 6.5% of the sample.

Each collaborating institution followed its own protocols to collect whole blood in K2EDTA tubes. Collaborator samples were shipped for TCRbeta analysis as frozen whole blood, isolated PBMCs, or DNA extracted from either sample type. In regard to this clone: What antigen it recognizes has not been identified. No base quality information exists; no much larger clone differs at one position.

This TCR derives from a human donor in a cohort sampled during active COVID-19. Sequencing was carried out using peripheral blood. The rearrangement combines TRBV28 with TRBJ1-6, with TRBD1 perhaps the D gene, on 5 matching bases. In nucleotide form, the sequence is TGTGCCAGCAGTTTATTTTCCAGGGCGAAATCACCCCTCCACTTT. Translated, it gives CASSLFSRAKSPLHF.